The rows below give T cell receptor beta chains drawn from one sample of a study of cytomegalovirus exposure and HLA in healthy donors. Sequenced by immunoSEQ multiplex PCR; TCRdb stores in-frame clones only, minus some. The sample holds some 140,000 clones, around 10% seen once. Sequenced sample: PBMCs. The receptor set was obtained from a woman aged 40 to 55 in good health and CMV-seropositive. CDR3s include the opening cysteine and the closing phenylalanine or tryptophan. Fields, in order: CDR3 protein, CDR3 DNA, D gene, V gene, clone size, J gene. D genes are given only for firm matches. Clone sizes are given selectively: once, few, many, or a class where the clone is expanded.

CDR3: CASSYLTGELFF
DNA: TGTGCCAGCAGTTATTTAACCGGGGAGCTGTTTTTT
D: NA
V: TRBV6-5
size: NA
J: TRBJ2-2

CDR3: CASSTRWAGNNEQFF
DNA: TGTGCCAGCAGTACCCGGTGGGCAGGGAACAATGAGCAGTTCTTC
D: NA
V: TRBV6-5
size: NA
J: TRBJ2-1

CDR3: CASSGGTGRNYEQYF
DNA: TGTGCCAGCAGCGGGGGGACAGGGAGGAACTACGAGCAGTACTTC
D: TRBD1
V: TRBV9
size: NA
J: TRBJ2-7

CDR3: CASSRTPNYGYTF
DNA: TGTGCCAGCAGTCGGACACCAAACTATGGCTACACCTTC
D: NA
V: TRBV6-5
size: NA
J: TRBJ1-2

CDR3: CASSVSFGGAGNTIYF
DNA: TGTGCCAGCAGTGTTTCTTTTGGGGGGGCTGGAAACACCATATATTTT
D: NA
V: TRBV2
size: few
J: TRBJ1-3

CDR3: CASSSRQGTFEAFF
DNA: TGTGCCAGCAGCTCTCGACAGGGCACTTTTGAAGCTTTCTTT
D: TRBD1
V: TRBV7-2
size: few
J: TRBJ1-1

CDR3: CASSPKGIWDTQYF
DNA: TGTGCCAGCAGTCCAAAGGGGATTTGGGATACGCAGTATTTT
D: NA
V: TRBV27
size: NA
J: TRBJ2-3

CDR3: CASSPPDSMNTEAFF
DNA: TGCGCCAGCAGCCCGCCGGACAGCATGAACACTGAAGCTTTCTTT
D: NA
V: TRBV4-1
size: many
J: TRBJ1-1

CDR3: CASKDFKGRADTQYF
DNA: TGCGCCAGCAAGGATTTTAAGGGCAGGGCAGATACGCAGTATTTT
D: NA
V: TRBV10-2
size: few
J: TRBJ2-3

CDR3: CASSSRLSGSYTDTQYF
DNA: TGTGCCAGCAGCTCCCGCCTGAGCGGGAGCTACACAGATACGCAGTATTTT
D: TRBD2
V: TRBV7-9
size: NA
J: TRBJ2-3

CDR3: CASSVSSGGGYEQYF
DNA: TGTGCCAGCAGCGTATCCTCCGGCGGGGGCTACGAGCAGTACTTC
D: TRBD2
V: TRBV9
size: few
J: TRBJ2-7

CDR3: CASSLLAGAKNEQFF
DNA: TGTGCCAGCAGCCTGCTAGCGGGGGCGAAGAATGAGCAGTTCTTC
D: TRBD2
V: TRBV5-6
size: NA
J: TRBJ2-1

CDR3: CSVVWLAGAFF
DNA: TGCAGCGTTGTTTGGTTGGCAGGAGCTTTCTTT
D: NA
V: TRBV29-1
size: NA
J: TRBJ1-1

CDR3: CASSLKGVTGELFF
DNA: TGTGCCAGCAGCTTAAAGGGAGTTACCGGGGAGCTGTTTTTT
D: NA
V: TRBV11-2
size: few
J: TRBJ2-2

CDR3: CATMAGPGEKLFF
DNA: TGTGCCACCATGGCAGGGCCCGGGGAAAAACTGTTTTTT
D: NA
V: TRBV15
size: few
J: TRBJ1-4

CDR3: CASSLQGASWDSPLHF
DNA: TGCGCCAGCAGCTTACAGGGGGCCAGCTGGGATTCACCCCTCCACTTT
D: TRBD1
V: TRBV5-1
size: few
J: TRBJ1-6

CDR3: CASSSTQGGAGNQPQHF
DNA: TGTGCCAGCAGTTCCACCCAAGGGGGCGCCGGCAATCAGCCCCAGCATTTT
D: TRBD1
V: TRBV27
size: few
J: TRBJ1-5

CDR3: CASSPGGLAGSYEQYF
DNA: TGTGCCAGCAGCCCTGGAGGACTAGCGGGCTCCTACGAGCAGTACTTC
D: TRBD2
V: TRBV7-9
size: many
J: TRBJ2-7

CDR3: CASSQFARASTEAFF
DNA: TGCGCCAGCAGCCAATTTGCCAGAGCGAGTACTGAAGCTTTCTTT
D: NA
V: TRBV4-1
size: few
J: TRBJ1-1

CDR3: CAISEAGWISYEQYF
DNA: TGTGCCATCAGTGAGGCGGGCTGGATCTCCTACGAGCAGTACTTC
D: NA
V: TRBV10-3
size: NA
J: TRBJ2-7

CDR3: CAISEVAGVYNEQFF
DNA: TGTGCCATCAGTGAAGTGGCGGGGGTGTACAATGAGCAGTTCTTC
D: TRBD2
V: TRBV10-3
size: few
J: TRBJ2-1

CDR3: CASSPGGRETQYF
DNA: TGTGCCAGCAGCCCCGGGGGGCGAGAGACCCAGTACTTC
D: NA
V: TRBV5-6
size: NA
J: TRBJ2-5

CDR3: CASSLDTGGSYGYTF
DNA: TGTGCCAGCAGCTTAGATACAGGGGGAAGCTATGGCTACACCTTC
D: TRBD1
V: TRBV11-2
size: few
J: TRBJ1-2

CDR3: CASSFLGSGGQWEQYF
DNA: TGTGCCAGCAGCTTTCTGGGTAGCGGGGGGCAGTGGGAGCAGTACTTC
D: TRBD2
V: TRBV11-2
size: few
J: TRBJ2-7

CDR3: CASSPRDSHYEQYF
DNA: TGTGCCAGCAGCCCGAGGGACAGCCACTACGAGCAGTACTTC
D: TRBD1
V: TRBV7-9
size: NA
J: TRBJ2-7

CDR3: CASSQGQGDEKLFF
DNA: TGTGCCAGCAGCCAGGGACAGGGGGATGAAAAACTGTTTTTT
D: TRBD1
V: TRBV6-5
size: few
J: TRBJ1-4

CDR3: CASSEKNAEAFF
DNA: TGTGCCAGCAGCGAGAAAAACGCTGAAGCTTTCTTT
D: NA
V: TRBV5-4
size: NA
J: TRBJ1-1

CDR3: CASSVQGTGNTIYF
DNA: TGTGCCAGCAGCGTACAGGGAACTGGAAACACCATATATTTT
D: NA
V: TRBV9
size: few
J: TRBJ1-3